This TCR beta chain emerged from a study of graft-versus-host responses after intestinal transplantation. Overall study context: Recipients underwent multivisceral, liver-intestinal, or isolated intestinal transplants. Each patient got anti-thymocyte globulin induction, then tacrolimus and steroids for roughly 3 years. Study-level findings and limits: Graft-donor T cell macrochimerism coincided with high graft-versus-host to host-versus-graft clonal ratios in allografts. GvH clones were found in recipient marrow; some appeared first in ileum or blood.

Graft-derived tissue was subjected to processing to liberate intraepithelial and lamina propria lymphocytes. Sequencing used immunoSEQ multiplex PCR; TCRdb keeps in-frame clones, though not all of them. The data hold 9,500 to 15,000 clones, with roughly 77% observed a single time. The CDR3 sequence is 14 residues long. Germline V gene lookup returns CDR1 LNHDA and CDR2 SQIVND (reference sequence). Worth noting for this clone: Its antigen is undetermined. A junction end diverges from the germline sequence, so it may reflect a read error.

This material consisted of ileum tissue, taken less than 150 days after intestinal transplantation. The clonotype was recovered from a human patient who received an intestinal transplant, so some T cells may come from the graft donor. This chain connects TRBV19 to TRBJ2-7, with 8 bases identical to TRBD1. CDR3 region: CASSPGQGAYEQYF. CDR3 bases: TGTGCCAGTAGCCCCGGACAGGGCGCCTACGAACAGTACTTC.